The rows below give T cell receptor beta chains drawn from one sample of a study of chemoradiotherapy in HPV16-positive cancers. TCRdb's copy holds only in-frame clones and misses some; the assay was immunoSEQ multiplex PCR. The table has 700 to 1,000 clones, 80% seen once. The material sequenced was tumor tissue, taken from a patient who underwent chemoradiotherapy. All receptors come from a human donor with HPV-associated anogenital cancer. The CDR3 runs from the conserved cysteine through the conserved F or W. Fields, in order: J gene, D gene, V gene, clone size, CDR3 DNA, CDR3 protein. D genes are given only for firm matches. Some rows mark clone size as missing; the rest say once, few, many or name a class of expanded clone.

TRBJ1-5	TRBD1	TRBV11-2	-	TGTGCCAGCAGCCCGGACAGGGGGGGGGTTCAGCCCCAGCATTTT	CASSPDRGGVQPQHF
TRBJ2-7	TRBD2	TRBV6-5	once	TGTGCCAGCAGTTACTCTTGGGGGGGATGGGAGCAGTACTTC	CASSYSWGGWEQYF
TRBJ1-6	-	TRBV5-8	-	TGTGCCAGCAGCCCATCTGACCATAACCTCCACTTT	CASSPSDHNLHF
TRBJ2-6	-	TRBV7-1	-	TGTGCCAGCAGCGAGTGGCCTCGAGGACAAAGTCGGGCCAACGTCCTGACTTTC	CASSEWPRGQSRANVLTF
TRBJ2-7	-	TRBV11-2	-	TGTGCCAGCAGCTTTGTCGCTGGGGACGAGCAGTACTTC	CASSFVAGDEQYF
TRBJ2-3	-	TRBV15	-	TGTGCCACCAGCAGAGTGAAAGGCCTTAGCACAGATACGCAGTATTTT	CATSRVKGLSTDTQYF
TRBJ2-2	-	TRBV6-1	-	TGTGCCAGCAAGGGGACATACGACACCGGGGAGCTGTTTTTT	CASKGTYDTGELFF
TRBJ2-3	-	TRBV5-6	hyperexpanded	TGTGCCAGCAGCTTAGGGTTACCGCGTGGGAGCACAGATACGCAGTATTTT	CASSLGLPRGSTDTQYF
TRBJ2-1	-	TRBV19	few	TGTGCCAGTAGTATCGCGGGGGCCTGGAATGAGCAGTTCTTC	CASSIAGAWNEQFF
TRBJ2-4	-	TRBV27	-	TGTGCCAGCCTGGGTAGCGGTAAAAACATTCAGTACTTC	CASLGSGKNIQYF
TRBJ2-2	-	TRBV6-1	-	TGTGCCAGCAGCCGGCCAGCCGGGGAGCTGTTTTTT	CASSRPAGELFF
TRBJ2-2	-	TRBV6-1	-	TGTGCCAGCAAGGGTAGACTCACCGGGGAGCTGTTTTTT	CASKGRLTGELFF
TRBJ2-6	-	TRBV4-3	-	TGCGCCAGCAGCCAAGATCAACCCGGCGGCTCTGGGGCCAACGTCCTGACTTTC	CASSQDQPGGSGANVLTF
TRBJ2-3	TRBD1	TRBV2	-	TGTGCCAGCAGTGGGACAGGGGCCTACACAGATACGCAGTATTTT	CASSGTGAYTDTQYF
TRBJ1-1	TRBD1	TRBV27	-	TGTGCCAGCAGTTTGGGACAGGGGAACACTGAAGCTTTCTTT	CASSLGQGNTEAFF
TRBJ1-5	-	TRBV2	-	TGTGCCAGCAGACTGACCAGGGATCAGCCCCAGCATTTT	CASRLTRDQPQHF
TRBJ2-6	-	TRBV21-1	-	TGTGCCAGCAGCAAAGATCAGTCGGGGGGAGCTGGGGCCAACGTCCTGACTTTC	CASSKDQSGGAGANVLTF
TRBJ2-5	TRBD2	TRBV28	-	TGTGCCAGCAGGAGAGCGGGGCTAGGAGAGACCCAGTACTTC	CASRRAGLGETQYF
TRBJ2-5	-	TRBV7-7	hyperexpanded	TGTGCCAGCAGCTTAGTAGTTAACCAAGAGACCCAGTACTTC	CASSLVVNQETQYF
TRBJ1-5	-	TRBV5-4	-	TGTGCCAGCAGCTCAGGGGTCGGGAGCAATCAGCCCCAGCATTTT	CASSSGVGSNQPQHF
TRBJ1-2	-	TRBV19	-	TGTGCCAGTAGTATGGGTCGGACCGATGGCTACACCTTC	CASSMGRTDGYTF
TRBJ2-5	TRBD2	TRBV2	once	TGTGCCAGCAATGATCTAGCGGCCCAAGAGACCCAGTACTTC	CASNDLAAQETQYF
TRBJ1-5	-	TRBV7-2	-	TGTGCCAGCAGTACGGACGTAAATCAGCCCCAGCATTTT	CASSTDVNQPQHF
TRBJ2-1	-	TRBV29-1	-	TGCAGCGATTCCGAGCAGTTCTTC	CSDSEQFF
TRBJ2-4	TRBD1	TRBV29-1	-	TGCAGTGCCGGACAGGACCAAAACATTCAGTACTTC	CSAGQDQNIQYF
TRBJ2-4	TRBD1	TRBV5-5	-	TGTGCCAGCAGCTTACCGGGACAGGCCAATCTAGCCAAAAACATTCAGTACTTC	CASSLPGQANLAKNIQYF
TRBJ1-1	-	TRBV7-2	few	TGTGCCAGCAGCTTGCAGGGGATCACTGAAGCTTTCTTT	CASSLQGITEAFF
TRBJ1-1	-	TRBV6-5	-	TGTGCCAGCAGTTACGTAAGGGGGACGGCTGAAGCTTTCTTT	CASSYVRGTAEAFF
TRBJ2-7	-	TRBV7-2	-	TGTGCCAGCAGCTTCCCGACAGTCTCCTACGAGCAGTACTTC	CASSFPTVSYEQYF
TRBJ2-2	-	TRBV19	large	TGTGCCAGTAGTATAGGGCAGGTTAACACCGGGGAGCTGTTTTTT	CASSIGQVNTGELFF
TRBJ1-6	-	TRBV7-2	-	TGTGCCAGCAGCTCCCCCACGGGGTCGGGAGATGTAAGCTCACCCCTCCACTTT	CASSSPTGSGDVSSPLHF
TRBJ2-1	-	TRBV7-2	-	TGTGCCAGCAGACAGACCCGGGGGGCCTCATACAATGAGCAGTTCTTC	CASRQTRGASYNEQFF
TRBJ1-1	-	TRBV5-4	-	TGTGCCAGCAGCTTACAGGGAGGCAACACTGAAGCTTTCTTT	CASSLQGGNTEAFF
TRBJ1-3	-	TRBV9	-	TGTGCCAGCAGCGTAACATACTCTGGAAACACCATATATTTT	CASSVTYSGNTIYF
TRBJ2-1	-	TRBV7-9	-	TGTGCCAGCAGCCAATTCAATGAGCAGTTCTTC	CASSQFNEQFF
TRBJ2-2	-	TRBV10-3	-	TGTGCCATCATGGCGAGGTTAGCGTCCACCGGGGAGCTGTTTTTT	CAIMARLASTGELFF
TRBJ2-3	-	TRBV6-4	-	TGTGCCAGCAGTGATCAGGCGCCGCTTCTGGGAGGAAGCACAGATACGCAGTATTTT	CASSDQAPLLGGSTDTQYF